One sample yielded the 6 T cell receptor beta chains listed below, sequenced in a study of cytomegalovirus exposure and HLA in healthy donors. A multiplex PCR was run with 60 Vbeta primers and 13 Jbeta primers. Assay used: immunoSEQ multiplex PCR; TCRdb lists only in-frame clones, some missing. This table holds about 190,000 clones, about 89% found once. What was sequenced was PBMCs. The receptor set was obtained from a man younger than 40 in good health and CMV-seronegative.

The CDR3 DNA reads as TGCGCCAGCAGCTTGGGTGGACAGGGCACTGAAGCTTTCTTT. Amino acid sequence: CASSLGGQGTEAFF. This sequence joins TRBV5-1 and TRBJ1-1, with TRBD1 identical over 8 bases. From germline, CDR1 is SGHRS and CDR2 YFSETQ. The CDR3 contains 14 residues. The V segment lost 0 bases and the J segment 4 bases; nucleotides outside the gene matches: 2.

J is TRBJ1-2 and V is TRBV4-1; 9 bases are shared with TRBD1. The trim removed 0 bases at V and 5 bases at J, leaving 7 bases unmatched. This CDR3 spans 16 amino acids. In germline, CDR1 is MGHRA, CDR2 YSYEKL. The CDR3, as DNA: TGCGCCAGCAGCCAAGATCCCGGGACAGGGCAATATGGCTACACCTTC. This gives the protein CASSQDPGTGQYGYTF.

The chain has TRBV9 and TRBJ2-5; no definite D call. Germline V gene data show CDR1 as SGDLS and CDR2 as YYNGEE. The length of the CDR3 is 14 residues. Trimming took off 0 bases at V and 2 bases at J, with 8 bases between the two ends. The CDR3 loop is CASSVGGVQETQYF. Here the CDR3 DNA reads TGTGCCAGCAGCGTAGGAGGAGTTCAAGAGACCCAGTACTTC.

The CDR3 reads CASSQWPLTMNTEAFF. CDR3 sequence (DNA): TGTGCCAGCAGCCAGTGGCCGTTAACTATGAACACTGAAGCTTTCTTT. This rearrangement joins TRBV14 to TRBJ1-1; D gene unclear. The germline V gene has CDR1 SGHDN and CDR2 FVKESK. V lost 3 bases, J lost 0 bases, and 14 bases lay in between. The CDR3 is 16 residues long. Full variable domain (rest looked up from reference TRBV14 and TRBJ1-1): EAGVTQFPSHSVIEKGQTVTLRCDPISGHDNLYWYRRVMGKEIKFLLHFVKESKQDESGMPNNRFLAERTGGTYSTLKVQPAELEDSGVYFCASSQWPLTMNTEAFFGQGTRLTVV.

J is TRBJ1-3 and V is TRBV6-6; no clear D gene. The CDR3 loop spans 13 amino acids. Trimming took 6 bases from V and 2 from J, leaving 8 bases between them. Germline V CDR1 and CDR2: MNHNY, SVGAGI (reference sequence). The CDR3 spells CASRLGAGNTIYF. DNA of the CDR3: TGTGCCAGCAGGTTGGGCGCTGGAAACACCATATATTTT.

The rearrangement joins TRBV19 to TRBJ1-5; D ambiguous. Per the germline V gene, CDR1 is LNHDA and CDR2 is SQIVND (reference sequence). This CDR3 contains 16 residues. V lost 3 bases to trimming and J lost 3 bases, with 15 bases between them. The CDR3 DNA is TGTGCCAGTAGTATCGGAGGGAACGGGCTCAATCAGCCCCAGCATTTT. This sequence encodes CASSIGGNGLNQPQHF.